The entry below gives a single TCR beta chain sequence along with its context. Its specificity is unknown. These data belong to a study of cytomegalovirus exposure and HLA in healthy donors. Overall study results and limits: Altogether, 160 or so TCR beta chains were recorded as cytomegalovirus-associated. In the 100 to 150 validation repertoires, about 94% of cluster scores exceeded 0, per a later analysis. Many donors shared some public TCRs, even though most TCR sequences were rare. It was reported that the classifier diagnosed cytomegalovirus status with high specificity and sensitivity in both the original and validation cohorts.

Produced via immunoSEQ multiplex PCR; TCRdb's table is partial and in-frame only. The data contain roughly 280,000 clones, about 86% of them singletons. The CDR3 length is 15 residues. Trimming pared 6 bases from V and 2 bases from J, leaving 16 bases between. Per germline, CDR1 LNHDA and CDR2 SQIVND (reference sequence). The J gene is TRBJ2-5, the V gene TRBV19; D is undetermined. The receptor was derived from a woman aged 18-29 years in good health and CMV-seronegative. The sample comprised PBMCs. CDR3 loop: CASRLGVDSQETQYF. As DNA, the CDR3 is TGTGCCAGTAGGTTAGGCGTCGACTCGCAAGAGACCCAGTACTTC.